The 17 T cell receptor beta chains presented below share a single source sample, sequenced in a study of cytomegalovirus exposure and HLA in healthy donors. This table comes from immunoSEQ multiplex PCR, and its TCRdb copy is limited to in-frame clones, with some not included. The table lists 100,000 to 150,000 clones, roughly 90% of them singletons. The sequenced material came from PBMCs. Every receptor here comes from a man between 25 and 39 years old in good health and CMV-seronegative.

This clone was picked up a small number of times. CDR3 amino acids: CAISESGASGRTYNEQFF. In nucleotides, the CDR3 is TGTGCCATCAGTGAGTCTGGGGCTAGCGGGAGGACCTACAATGAGCAGTTCTTC. The chain joins TRBV10-3 to TRBJ2-1, with 11 bases fitting TRBD2. CDR3 length: 18 residues. Looked up from germline, CDR1 is ENHRY and CDR2 is SYGVKD. J was trimmed by 2 bases and V by 0 bases; bases with no gene match: 6.

The chain uses TRBV4-3 and TRBJ2-7, with TRBD1 identical over 10 bases. Germline V gene lookup returns CDR1 LGHNA and CDR2 YSLEER. Trimming removed 2 bases from V and 6 bases from J; junction bases left unmatched: 7. The CDR3 length is 15 residues. The CDR3 DNA reads TGCGCCAGCAGCCAAACCGACAGGGGGCGAGGCGAGCAGTACTTC. Amino acid sequence: CASSQTDRGRGEQYF.

The chain recombines TRBV29-1 with TRBJ2-5; 10 positions agree with TRBD1. Trimming cost V 7 bases and J 5 bases; bases outside gene matches: 4. Germline V gene data show CDR1 as SQVTM and CDR2 as ANQGSEA. This CDR3 spans 12 amino acids. The CDR3: CSATGGEETQYF. The CDR3 coding sequence is TGCAGCGCGACAGGGGGCGAGGAGACCCAGTACTTC.

V usage is TRBV7-9 and J usage is TRBJ2-1, with 11 bases matching TRBD2. Germline V gives CDR1 SEHNR, CDR2 FQNEAQ (reference sequence). The CDR3 contains 15 residues. Trimming cost V 5 bases and J 4 bases; bases outside gene matches: 4. The CDR3 sequence is CASSPGTSGYNEQFF. The CDR3 nucleotides read TGTGCCAGCAGCCCCGGGACTAGCGGATACAATGAGCAGTTCTTC. The full variable domain, completed using reference TRBV7-9 and TRBJ2-1, is DTGVSQNPRHKITKRGQNVTFRCDPISEHNRLYWYRQTLGQGPEFLTYFQNEAQLEKSRLLSDRFSAERPKGSFSTLEIQRTEQGDSAMYLCASSPGTSGYNEQFFGPGTRLTVL.

In DNA form, the CDR3 reads TGTGCCAGTAGCCACGACGTCGGACGGGGTGAAAAACTGTTTTTT. It encodes CASSHDVGRGEKLFF. The J gene is TRBJ1-4, the V gene TRBV19; no clear D gene. The germline gives CDR1 LNHDA, CDR2 SQIVND (reference sequence). The CDR3 consists of 15 residues. The ends were cut back, 6 bases at V and 7 bases at J, with 18 bases in the middle. Drawing the rest from reference TRBV19 and TRBJ1-4, the complete variable domain is DGGITQSPKYLFRKEGQNVTLSCEQNLNHDAMYWYRQDPGQGLRLIYYSQIVNDFQKGDIAEGYSVSREKKESFPLTVTSAQKNPTAFYLCASSHDVGRGEKLFFGSGTQLSVL.

The chain employs TRBV7-2 and TRBJ2-2; D unresolved. CDR1 and CDR2 (germline): SGHTA, FQGNSA. This CDR3 spans 14 amino acids. Trimming removed 4 bases at V and 3 bases at J, with 9 bases between. CDR3 residues: CASSSTWDTGELFF. The CDR3 nucleotides read TGTGCCAGCAGCTCGACATGGGACACCGGGGAGCTGTTTTTT.

The rearrangement joins TRBV14 to TRBJ2-1; no clear D. V lost 4 bases and J 6 bases, leaving 25 bases between the germline ends. Germline-derived CDR1 and CDR2 are SGHDN and FVKESK. The CDR3 spans 18 residues. In DNA, the CDR3 is TGTGCCAGCAGCCCACGGTCCCTTTTACGAGGTTCCGGCAATGAGCAGTTCTTC. This encodes CASSPRSLLRGSGNEQFF.

V and J are TRBV6-6 and TRBJ1-5; 9 nucleotides agree with TRBD1. The CDR3 has 15 amino acids. Trimming took 2 bases from V and 5 from J; bases not matched to a gene: 4. Germline CDR1 MNHNY, CDR2 SVGAGI (reference sequence). The CDR3 is CASSYITGGDQPQHF. The CDR3 DNA reads TGTGCCAGCAGTTACATTACAGGGGGCGATCAGCCCCAGCATTTT.

The J gene is TRBJ2-1, the V gene TRBV27; 10 nucleotides match TRBD2. Germline CDR1 MNHEY, CDR2 SMNVEV (reference sequence). The V segment lost 5 bases and the J segment 7 bases; nucleotides outside the gene matches: 11. This CDR3 spans 16 amino acids. The DNA for the CDR3 is TGTGCCAGCAGTCCCTATCTAGCGGGAGCCTGGAATGAGCAGTTCTTC. Residues: CASSPYLAGAWNEQFF.

The rearrangement links TRBV19 to TRBJ2-5; 12 bases agree with TRBD1. The V and J ends lost 7 bases and 5 bases, in that order; junction bases with no gene match: 11. The germline V gene encodes CDR1 LNHDA and CDR2 SQIVND (reference sequence). This CDR3 is built from 16 residues. CDR3 loop: CASKDLGTGGLETQYF. In nucleotides, the CDR3 is TGTGCCAGTAAAGACCTTGGGACAGGGGGCTTGGAGACCCAGTACTTC.

This chain links TRBV12-5 with TRBJ2-2, with 7 bases that match TRBD2. The CDR3 contains 14 residues. Germline assignment: CDR1 LGHNT and CDR2 FRNRAP. Losses at the gene ends were 6 bases for V and 1 base for J; bases not matched to a gene: 2. The CDR3 reads CASGTSVNTGELFF. CDR3 sequence (DNA): TGTGCTAGTGGAACTAGCGTGAACACCGGGGAGCTGTTTTTT. The variable domain in full, with the rest retrieved from reference TRBV12-5 and TRBJ2-2, is DARVTQTPRHKVTEMGQEVTMRCQPILGHNTVFWYRQTMMQGLELLAYFRNRAPLDDSGMPKDRFSAEMPDATLATLKIQPSEPRDSAVYFCASGTSVNTGELFFGEGSRLTVL.

The rearrangement links TRBV19 to TRBJ2-3; D is unclear. The length of the CDR3 is 14 residues. Per germline, CDR1 LNHDA and CDR2 SQIVND (reference sequence). V was cut by 1 base and J by 3 bases, with 8 bases left in between. CDR3 in DNA: TGTGCCAGTAGTATAGTAGCAGCAACAGATACGCAGTATTTT. Translating gives CASSIVAATDTQYF.

The genes are TRBV4-2 and TRBJ1-1; D not resolved. Germline loops: CDR1 LGHNA, CDR2 YNFKEQ. The CDR3 runs to 14 residues. V lost 0 bases, J lost 4 bases, and 9 bases lay in between. The CDR3 DNA reads TGTGCCAGCAGCCAAGAGGTGCAGCGCACTGAAGCTTTCTTT. Encoded protein: CASSQEVQRTEAFF.

The rearrangement uses TRBV5-1 and TRBJ1-1, with 9 bases lining up with TRBD1. From germline, CDR1 is SGHRS and CDR2 YFSETQ. J gave up 2 bases and V 4 bases, and 3 bases lay outside the gene matches. The CDR3 sequence is 14 residues long. CDR3 sequence: CASSGGQGNTEAFF. As DNA, the CDR3 is TGCGCCAGCAGCGGGGGACAGGGAAACACTGAAGCTTTCTTT.

The chain combines TRBV19 with TRBJ1-3; D is ambiguous. V gave up 7 bases and J gave up 0 bases, with 10 bases separating them. CDR1 and CDR2 from the germline V gene are LNHDA and SQIVND (reference sequence). The CDR3 covers 14 residues. CDR3 sequence reads: CASMSLSSGNTIYF. The CDR3 DNA reads TGTGCCAGTATGTCTCTGAGCTCTGGAAACACCATATATTTT. The full variable domain, its missing parts supplied by reference TRBV19 and TRBJ1-3, is DGGITQSPKYLFRKEGQNVTLSCEQNLNHDAMYWYRQDPGQGLRLIYYSQIVNDFQKGDIAEGYSVSREKKESFPLTVTSAQKNPTAFYLCASMSLSSGNTIYFGEGSWLTVV.

The chain employs TRBV9 and TRBJ2-3; 12 positions match TRBD1. The V gene's germline CDR1 is SGDLS and CDR2 YYNGEE. After removal of 4 bases from V and 10 bases from J, the junction contained 7 bases not matched to a gene. The CDR3 covers 14 residues. Here the CDR3 reads CASSWDRGPGAQYF. The CDR3, as DNA: TGTGCCAGCAGCTGGGACAGGGGGCCTGGGGCGCAGTATTTT.

V is TRBV9 and J is TRBJ2-1; 15 bases align to TRBD2. Unmatched junction bases numbered 9, after V lost 6 bases and J lost 2 bases. CDR1 is SGDLS and CDR2 is YYNGEE in the germline V gene. The CDR3 loop spans 18 amino acids. CDR3 sequence (DNA): TGTGCCAGCACCACCCCGGGACTAGCGGGAGGTGCCTACAATGAGCAGTTCTTC. It specifies CASTTPGLAGGAYNEQFF.